These 26 T cell receptor beta chains originate from one sample sequenced in a study of blood T cells in healthy people across ages. PCR was performed a second time for roughly 6 to 12 cycles using a sample-barcoded 5' primer and a J-beta primer mix. MiXCR, applied by TCRdb to the 5' RACE reads, yields one record per CDR3 protein. Of around 800,000 distinct CDR3 sequences listed, approximately 44% were seen once; the top ten hold nearly 20%. The sample comprised blood. Receptor source: a man aged 60 to 69 in good health.

This clonotype was counted a few times. The chain has TRBV20-1 and TRBJ2-5; D is uncertain. Germline assignment: CDR1 DFQATT and CDR2 SNEGSKA (reference sequence). This CDR3 is 14 amino acids long. V was shortened by 0 bases and J by 5 bases, with 13 bases between the two germline ends. CDR3 coding DNA: TGCAGTGCTAGAGATCGCTCCCTTGGGGAGACCCAGTACTTC. The encoded protein is CSARDRSLGETQYF.

The genes are TRBV12-3 or TRBV12-4 and TRBJ2-5; D assignment may be TRBD1 or TRBD2 (5 bases each). Trimming took 4 bases from V and 5 from J, leaving 14 bases between them. This CDR3 is 14 amino acids long. The CDR3 nucleotides are TGTGCCAGCAGTTATACGGGGCCTCGGGAGACCCAGTACTTC. Protein: CASSYTGPRETQYF.

The chain uses TRBV9 and TRBJ2-7; the match to TRBD2 covers 8 bases. The CDR3 loop spans 15 amino acids. V trimming: 4 bases; J trimming: 7 bases; junction bases outside the gene matches: 13. Germline V gene lookup returns CDR1 SGDLS and CDR2 YYNGEE. The CDR3 DNA is TGTGCCAGCAGCTACCGGGGACTAGTCGGAAATGAGCAGTACTTC. Translation: CASSYRGLVGNEQYF.

The chain couples TRBV7-9 to TRBJ2-1; D not resolved. TRBJ2-7 explains the end of the DNA better; the J call may be wrong. Germline V gene data show CDR1 as SEHNR and CDR2 as FQNEAQ (reference sequence). The CDR3 covers 15 residues. CDR3 sequence (DNA): TGTGCCAGCAGCTTAGTGCAGCTCTCCTACAATGAGCAGTACTTC. Translation: CASSLVQLSYNEQYF.

The chain couples TRBV5-4 to TRBJ1-2; 9 bases are shared with TRBD1. The CDR3 totals 14 residues. CDR1 SGHNT and CDR2 YYREEE come from the germline V gene (reference sequence). V was clipped by 0 bases and J by 7 bases; unmatched bases: 4. CDR3: CASSLGQGETGYTF. As DNA, the CDR3 is TGTGCCAGCAGCTTGGGACAGGGGGAAACTGGCTACACCTTC. Together with reference TRBV5-4 and TRBJ1-2, the CDR3 gives the full variable domain: ETGVTQSPTHLIKTRGQQVTLRCSSQSGHNTVSWYQQALGQGPQFIFQYYREEENGRGNFPPRFSGLQFPNYSSELNVNALELDDSALYLCASSLGQGETGYTFGSGTRLTVV.

The chain carries TRBV6-5 and TRBJ2-3; maybe TRBD2 (5 bases). Between the trimmed V and J ends, which lost 4 bases and 0 bases, there was a span of 23 bases. This CDR3 is 19 amino acids long. Looked up from germline, CDR1 is MNHEY and CDR2 is SVGAGI. CDR3 loop: CASSSHLGVSLLSTDTQYF. CDR3 sequence (DNA): TGTGCCAGCAGTTCCCACCTCGGGGTATCCCTCCTCAGCACAGATACGCAGTATTTT.

The CDR3: CASTQRGVYNEQFF. CDR3 sequence (DNA): TGTGCCAGCACACAGCGGGGGGTCTACAATGAGCAGTTCTTC. The chain joins TRBV2 to TRBJ2-1; 9 bases map to TRBD2. V lost 7 bases and J lost 3; bases outside the gene matches: 4. CDR1 and CDR2 from the germline V gene are SNHLY and FYNNEI. This CDR3 comprises 14 residues.

This clonotype was observed a handful of times. J is TRBJ2-3 and V is TRBV7-2; 13 positions match TRBD2. The CDR3 has 16 amino acids. Per germline, CDR1 SGHTA and CDR2 FQGNSA. After removal of 3 bases from V and 5 bases from J, the junction contained 5 bases not matched to a gene. The CDR3 coding sequence is TGTGCCAGCAGCTTGGGACTAGCGGGGAAGCAAGATACGCAGTATTTT. Translated, it gives CASSLGLAGKQDTQYF.

Only a few counts were recorded for this clonotype. The rearrangement joins TRBV10-3 to TRBJ2-1, with a tentative D call TRBD1 (5 bases). This CDR3 region has 13 residues. Trimming took off 6 bases at V and 1 base at J, with 7 bases between the two ends. Germline lookup yields CDR1 ENHRY and CDR2 SYGVKD. This chain's CDR3 is CAIRGVSYNEQFF. The DNA of the CDR3 is TGTGCCATCAGAGGGGTATCCTACAATGAGCAGTTCTTC.

The chain uses TRBV20-1 and TRBJ2-1, with 9 bases fitting TRBD2. Germline loops: CDR1 DFQATT, CDR2 SNEGSKA (reference sequence). CDR3 length equals 15 residues. The CDR3 here is CRPAEGLAAYNEQFF. CDR3 in DNA: TGCCGTCCCGCCGAGGGACTAGCAGCCTACAATGAGCAGTTCTTC.

This clonotype was observed a single time. The V gene is TRBV7-9, the J gene TRBJ2-3, with a weak D call TRBD2 (5 bases). V lost 5 bases, J lost 1 base, and 16 bases lay in between. Germline values: CDR1 SEHNR, CDR2 FQNEAQ (reference sequence). CDR3 length equals 16 residues. CDR3 loop: CASSLSLAWGTDTQYF. The CDR3 DNA is TGTGCCAGCAGCCTTAGTTTAGCGTGGGGCACAGATACGCAGTATTTT. Using reference TRBV7-9 and TRBJ2-3 for the parts outside the CDR3, the full variable domain is DTGVSQNPRHKITKRGQNVTFRCDPISEHNRLYWYRQTLGQGPEFLTYFQNEAQLEKSRLLSDRFSAERPKGSFSTLEIQRTEQGDSAMYLCASSLSLAWGTDTQYFGPGTRLTVL.

This chain connects TRBV28 to TRBJ2-3; 8 bases are shared with TRBD2. The CDR3 contains 15 residues. Germline CDR1 and CDR2: MDHEN and SYDVKM. V was clipped by 6 bases and J by 1 base; unmatched bases: 6. CDR3: CASRTVAGRTDTQYF. The CDR3 nucleotides are TGTGCCAGCAGAACCGTAGCGGGGCGCACAGATACGCAGTATTTT. Full variable domain (missing parts from reference TRBV28 and TRBJ2-3): DVKVTQSSRYLVKRTGEKVFLECVQDMDHENMFWYRQDPGLGLRLIYFSYDVKMKEKGDIPEGYSVSREKKERFSLILESASTNQTSMYLCASRTVAGRTDTQYFGPGTRLTVL.

The CDR3 nucleotides are TGTGCCAGCAGCTTAGGTCGGGGGGGCGTGGAGACCCAGTACTTC. It specifies CASSLGRGGVETQYF. The chain combines TRBV7-2 with TRBJ2-4, with 8 positions matching TRBD2. The tail of the sequence fits TRBJ2-5 better, so the J call may be wrong. The CDR3 spans 15 residues. CDR1 and CDR2 (germline): SGHTA, FQGNSA.

This clonotype was seen once. One end of the junction varies from germline; a read error may be responsible. The CDR3 sequence is CASSLSMSREETQYF. The CDR3 coding sequence is TGTGCCAGCAGCTTATCCATGAGTAGGGAAGAGACTCAGTACTTC. The genes are TRBV7-9 and TRBJ2-5; D is undetermined. CDR3 length equals 15 residues. The V gene's germline CDR1 is SEHNR and CDR2 FQNEAQ (reference sequence).

The chain is built from TRBV5-1 and TRBJ2-1; D is unclear. This CDR3 has 15 amino acids. V lost 7 bases to trimming and J lost 11 bases, with 25 bases between them. Germline V gene lookup returns CDR1 SGHRS and CDR2 YFSETQ. In DNA, the CDR3 is TGCGCCAGCTCCTTGTTGGAGACTCCGAGGAATAAGCAGTTCTTC. This translates into CASSLLETPRNKQFF.

A few counts support this clonotype. The chain couples TRBV4-3 to TRBJ2-3; 9 positions agree with TRBD2. V was pared by 3 bases and J by 5 bases, with 21 bases of the junction left unmatched. Germline V gives CDR1 LGHNA, CDR2 YSLEER. The CDR3 spans 20 residues. CDR3 bases: TGCGCCAGCAGCCATCAAGCCACGTCCAGGCGGGGGGGGACGAGAGATACGCAGTATTTT. Protein product: CASSHQATSRRGGTRDTQYF.

This clonotype was counted at least ten times. The rearrangement uses TRBV29-1 and TRBJ2-3; no clear D. Germline values: CDR1 SQVTM, CDR2 ANQGSEA. The V and J ends lost 5 bases and 0 bases respectively, with 6 bases between them. This CDR3 region has 12 residues. The CDR3 sequence: CSVRDSTDTQYF. Written as DNA, the CDR3 is TGCAGCGTTAGAGATAGCACAGATACGCAGTATTTT.

This clonotype has just a few counts. The chain uses TRBV7-2 and TRBJ2-5; 8 positions agree with TRBD1. The end of the DNA is better explained by TRBJ2-7, so the J call may be wrong. The CDR3 contains 18 residues. Germline-derived CDR1 and CDR2 are SGHTA and FQGNSA. The CDR3 loop is CASSLALYRGSGYSEQYF. Written as DNA, the CDR3 is TGTGCCAGCAGCTTAGCCCTGTACAGGGGGAGCGGGTATTCCGAGCAGTACTTC.

V is TRBV7-6 and J is TRBJ2-7; unclear D gene. The V gene's germline CDR1 is SGHVS and CDR2 FNYEAQ. The CDR3 extends over 13 amino acids. V was shortened by 1 base and J by 3 bases, with 7 bases between the two germline ends. In DNA form, the CDR3 reads TGTGCCAGCAGCTTAGATCCCCTCTACGAGCAGTACTTC. This sequence encodes CASSLDPLYEQYF.

This clonotype has just a few counts. The chain links TRBV7-9 to TRBJ2-4; 7 bases are shared with TRBD1. Trimming at V came to 7 bases and at J to 1 base, leaving 7 bases not matched to a gene. The germline CDR1 and CDR2 sequences are SEHNR and FQNEAQ (reference sequence). The CDR3 has 15 amino acids. CDR3 nucleotides: TGTGCCAGCACCAACGACAGGGCGGCCAAAAACATTCAGTACTTC. Translating gives CASTNDRAAKNIQYF.

The chain couples TRBV2 to TRBJ2-1; D not resolved. The CDR3 contains 13 residues. V was shortened by 8 bases and J by 4 bases, with 12 bases between the two germline ends. Germline V gene lookup returns CDR1 SNHLY and CDR2 FYNNEI. The CDR3 nucleotides are TGTGCCAGCGGCCGTTCGGGTTACAATGAGCAGTTCTTC. Its protein is CASGRSGYNEQFF.

V and J are TRBV9 and TRBJ2-6; D is ambiguous. V was clipped by 1 base and J by 0 bases, with 5 bases between them. This CDR3 contains 15 residues. Germline assignment: CDR1 SGDLS and CDR2 YYNGEE. The DNA for the CDR3 is TGTGCCAGCAGCGTATCGTACTCTGGGGCCAACGTCCTGACTTTC. Its translation is CASSVSYSGANVLTF.

CDR3 sequence (DNA): TGCAGTGCGGGCAGGTTAAGGGGGGATACAGATACGCAGTATTTT. Encoded protein: CSAGRLRGDTDTQYF. V is TRBV20-1 and J is TRBJ2-3; possibly TRBD1 or TRBD2 for D (6 bases each). The CDR3 length is 15 residues. Germline values: CDR1 DFQATT, CDR2 SNEGSKA (reference sequence). Trimming took 6 bases from V and 3 from J, leaving 19 bases between them.

The chain recombines TRBV3-1 with TRBJ2-4; 9 bases are a match to TRBD1. The J call is uncertain, as TRBJ2-7 better fits the DNA end. This CDR3 contains 14 residues. The germline gives CDR1 LGHDT, CDR2 YNNKEL (reference sequence). The CDR3 region is CASSQGTGFNEQYF. CDR3 nucleotides: TGTGCCAGCAGCCAGGGGACAGGGTTCAACGAGCAGTACTTC.

This chain joins TRBV7-9 and TRBJ2-7; D gene ambiguous. The end of the DNA fits TRBJ2-5 better, so the J call may be wrong. This CDR3 has 14 residues. Germline V CDR1 and CDR2: SEHNR, FQNEAQ (reference sequence). The CDR3 loop is CASSSSGSKETQYF. The CDR3 nucleotides are TGTGCCAGCAGCTCCTCTGGGTCCAAAGAGACCCAGTACTTC.

This chain connects TRBV7-2 to TRBJ2-1; D gene unclear. V lost 1 base and J 5 bases, leaving 12 bases between the germline ends. Germline CDR1 SGHTA, CDR2 FQGNSA. The length of the CDR3 is 15 residues. The CDR3, as DNA: TGTGCCAGCAGCTTAGTCTGGGTTAGGAACAATGAGCAGTTCTTC. Translated, it gives CASSLVWVRNNEQFF.